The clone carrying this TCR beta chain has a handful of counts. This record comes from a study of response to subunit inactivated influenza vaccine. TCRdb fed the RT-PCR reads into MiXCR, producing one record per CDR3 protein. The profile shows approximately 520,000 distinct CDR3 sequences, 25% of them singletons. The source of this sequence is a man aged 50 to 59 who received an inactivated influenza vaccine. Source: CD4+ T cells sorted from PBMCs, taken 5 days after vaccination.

DNA of the CDR3: TGCAGTGCTAGAGGGGTAGCGGGGCGCACAGATACGCAGTATTTT. As protein: CSARGVAGRTDTQYF. This sequence joins TRBV20-1 and TRBJ2-3; 8 bases are a match to TRBD2. The CDR3 has 15 amino acids. After removal of 1 base from V and 1 base from J, the junction contained 4 bases not matched to a gene. Germline CDR1 and CDR2: DFQATT and SNEGSKA (reference sequence).